The clone carrying this T cell receptor beta chain was seen only once. The sample belongs to a study of T cell changes during pregnancy in multiple sclerosis. The table came from immunoSEQ multiplex PCR; TCRdb's copy has only in-frame clones and leaves some out. The sample includes roughly 40,000 clones, roughly 90% of them seen just once. This clonotype originated in a female donor with multiple sclerosis, enrolled in a pregnancy study. The sequencing here drew on CD8+ T cells from peripheral blood mononuclear cells, taken in the first trimester of pregnancy.

CDR3 sequence: CASSPGTLVGYEQYF. The DNA of the CDR3 is TGTGCCAGCTCACCCGGGACACTGGTCGGCTACGAGCAGTACTTC. V and J are TRBV18 and TRBJ2-7; D may be TRBD1 (6 bases). This CDR3 contains 15 residues. Per the germline V gene, CDR1 is KGHSH and CDR2 is LQKENI. V dropped 3 bases and J dropped 3 bases, with 15 bases sitting between them.